Each of the 16 T cell receptor beta chains below was sequenced from the same sample in a study of tumor and adjacent non-tumor tissue in lung cancer. Three rounds of nested PCR, following a modified ARM-PCR protocol, produced the TCRbeta library. One entry per CDR3 protein results from TCRdb running MiXCR on the multiplex PCR reads. This sample has about 80,000 distinct CDR3 sequences, with roughly 72% found just once. The template was RNA from unsorted bulk tissue. Sequenced input: lung tumor tissue. The receptors originated from a woman between 35 and 50 years old with non-small cell lung cancer.

Remarks on this clonotype: This CDR3 fails to terminate in the conserved phenylalanine or tryptophan, so it likely reflects a read error. This rearrangement joins TRBV6-5 to TRBJ2-7; the match to TRBD1 covers 8 bases. This CDR3 has 13 residues. The germline gives CDR1 MNHEY, CDR2 SVGAGI. V lost 10 bases to trimming and J lost 5 bases; unmatched junction nucleotides: 10. In DNA form, the CDR3 reads TGTGCCAACATGGGACAGGCTTGGGACGAGCAGTACTAC. This gives the protein CANMGQAWDEQYY.

There are many counts of this clonotype. The chain uses TRBV12-3 or TRBV12-4 and TRBJ2-7, with TRBD1 matching 7 bases. V lost 7 bases, J lost 2 bases, and 8 bases stayed unmatched. The length of the CDR3 is 14 residues. CDR3 amino acids: CASTSTGDAYEQYF. CDR3 DNA: TGTGCCAGCACCTCTACAGGGGACGCCTACGAGCAGTACTTC.

The chain joins TRBV5-4 to TRBJ2-4, with D perhaps assigned TRBD1 or TRBD2 (5 bases each). CDR3 length: 14 residues. Germline V gives CDR1 SGHNT, CDR2 YYREEE (reference sequence). The CDR3 spells CVSSPRGGSNIQYF. Written as DNA, the CDR3 is TGTGTCAGTAGCCCGAGGGGTGGTTCGAACATTCAGTACTTC.

In regard to this clonotype: A much larger clone differs from this one at a single base, so this may be a read error. CDR3 amino acids: CASSLFREWGEAQYF. CDR3 coding DNA: TGTGCCAGCAGTTTATTTAGGGAATGGGGAGAGGCCCAGTACTTC. V usage is TRBV28 and J usage is TRBJ2-5, with D possibly TRBD2 on 5 matching bases. This CDR3 has 15 amino acids. Germline lookup yields CDR1 MDHEN and CDR2 SYDVKM.

Regarding this clonotype: The junction departs from germline at one end; a sequencing error may be responsible. V gene TRBV11-2 combines with J gene TRBJ2-5; TRBD2 might be the D (5 bases). Germline V gene data show CDR1 as SGHAT and CDR2 as FQNNGV. This CDR3 is built from 13 residues. CDR3 nucleotide sequence: TGTGCCAGTAGCGCCGAGCCGGAAGAGACCCGGTACTTC. It encodes CASSAEPEETRYF.

The chain has TRBV11-2 and TRBJ2-3, with D perhaps matching TRBD1 (6 bases). Germline V gene sequence: CDR1 SGHAT, CDR2 FQNNGV. The CDR3 spans 14 residues. V was clipped by 11 bases and J by 8 bases, with 23 bases between them. CDR3 in DNA: TGTGCCGACAGCCGCACGGGCATGGACAGTACGCAGTATTTT. Translated: CADSRTGMDSTQYF.

Turning to this clonotype: The junction departs from the called germline gene at one end, perhaps through a read error. The V and J genes are TRBV6-6 and TRBJ1-6; the D is unclear. Per germline, CDR1 MNHNY and CDR2 SVGAGI (reference sequence). The CDR3 is 16 residues long. The DNA of the CDR3 is TGTGCCAGCAGTTATGGGAATATGGGAAATAATTCACCCATCCACTTT. Its protein is CASSYGNMGNNSPIHF.

This clonotype was detected only once. The CDR3 bases are TGTGCCACCAGGGTAAGACAGGGGGGTTCTGATGGCGGCCACCGCGGGGAGCTGTTTTTT. This encodes CATRVRQGGSDGGHRGELFF. The J gene is TRBJ2-2, the V gene TRBV24-1; TRBD1 aligns across 9 bases. The CDR3 runs 20 residues. V trimming: 7 bases; J trimming: 7 bases; junction bases outside the gene matches: 24. CDR1 and CDR2 from the germline V gene are KGHDR and SFDVKD.

The chain is built from TRBV20-1 and TRBJ2-5; tentatively, D is TRBD2 (5 bases). V was clipped by 1 base and J by 5 bases, with 14 bases between them. Germline V gene lookup returns CDR1 DFQATT and CDR2 SNEGSKA (reference sequence). The CDR3 consists of 14 residues. The chain's CDR3 is CSARGSGITETQYF. The CDR3 bases are TGCAGTGCTAGAGGGTCGGGGATAACGGAGACCCAGTACTTC.

Turning to this clonotype: A read error may account for a junction end that differs from germline. The chain joins TRBV20-1 to TRBJ2-5, with TRBD2 matching over 7 bases. Germline V gene sequence: CDR1 DFQATT, CDR2 SNEGSKA (reference sequence). This CDR3 has 17 residues. CDR3 residues: CGAEPGTNVSCQETQYF. In nucleotides, the CDR3 is TGCGGTGCGGAACCCGGGACTAACGTTTCGTGCCAAGAGACCCAGTACTTC.

A word on this clonotype: As the CDR3 is not closed by the conserved phenylalanine or tryptophan, this likely results from a read error. This sequence joins TRBV11-2 and TRBJ2-1, with 7 nucleotides matching TRBD2. The CDR3 covers 14 residues. From germline, CDR1 is SGHAT and CDR2 FQNNGV. The DNA for the CDR3 is TGTATCAGTAGCTTGGCGGGAGCAAACAATGAGCAGTTCCTC. It encodes CISSLAGANNEQFL.

Regarding this clonotype: One end of the junction varies from germline; a read error may be responsible. V and J are TRBV5-8 and TRBJ1-5; D unclear. CDR3 size: 16 residues. In germline, CDR1 is SGHTS, CDR2 YDEGEE. The CDR3 sequence: CASSLFQDVGNQPHHF. The CDR3 bases are TGTGCCAGCAGCTTGTTCCAGGATGTAGGCAATCAGCCCCATCATTTT.

In regard to this clonotype: A read error is likely, as this CDR3 ends without the conserved phenylalanine or tryptophan. The rearrangement uses TRBV20-1 and TRBJ2-3, with a possible D match to TRBD2 (6 bases). The CDR3 is 15 residues long. Between the trimmed V and J ends, which lost 4 bases and 5 bases, there was a span of 19 bases. Per germline, CDR1 DFQATT and CDR2 SNEGSKA (reference sequence). The CDR3, as DNA: TGCAGTGCTAATGCCGTAGCGGATTTAGGAGATACGCAGTATTCT. It specifies CSANAVADLGDTQYS.

This chain joins TRBV2 and TRBJ2-2; no firm D call. The germline gives CDR1 SNHLY, CDR2 FYNNEI. The ends were cut back, 3 bases at V and 5 bases at J, with 13 bases in the middle. The CDR3 has 15 residues. The CDR3 protein is CASSERISRTGELFF. In nucleotides, the CDR3 is TGTGCCAGCAGTGAGAGGATTAGTCGGACCGGGGAGCTGTTTTTT.

This chain links TRBV20-1 with TRBJ2-7; TRBD1 is a possible D gene (6 bases). The CDR3 runs 16 residues. Trimming removed 8 bases at V and 2 bases at J, with 25 bases between. Germline-derived CDR1 and CDR2 are DFQATT and SNEGSKA (reference sequence). CDR3 DNA: TGCAGTACTATAGGCGGTGGGGGCGGTGGCGCCTACGAGCAGTACTTC. Translating it yields CSTIGGGGGGAYEQYF.

Only a few counts were recorded for this clonotype. The chain couples TRBV5-1 to TRBJ2-1; TRBD2 matches at 11 bases. The ends lost 1 base at V and 10 bases at J; junction bases unmatched: 10. Germline assignment: CDR1 SGHRS and CDR2 YFSETQ. This CDR3 is 16 amino acids long. The CDR3 nucleotides read TGCGCCAGCAGCTTGAGGCTAGCGGGAGGAAGAGACGAGCAGTTCTTC. The encoded protein is CASSLRLAGGRDEQFF.